This T cell receptor (beta chain) was captured by sequencing in a study of control samples from healthy donors and cancer patients. The data were produced by immunoSEQ multiplex PCR, yet TCRdb's version contains in-frame clones alone and is incomplete. The table includes 95,000 to 150,000 clones, 88% detected once. Germline V gives CDR1 GTSNPN, CDR2 SVGIG (reference sequence). The CDR3 is 13 residues long. Remarks on this clone: An end of the junction differs from the germline gene, which may be a read error.

The clonotype was recovered from a man aged 35-49 years in good health. The sample comprised blood. V gene TRBV30 combines with J gene TRBJ1-4; D is uncertain. As DNA, the CDR3 is TGTGCCCGGAGTGTAGGCAGTAATGAAAAACTGTTTTTT. Translation gives CARSVGSNEKLFF. Full variable domain (missing parts from reference TRBV30 and TRBJ1-4): SQTIHQWPATLVQPVGSPLSLECTVEGTSNPNLYWYRQAAGRGLQLLFYSVGIGQISSEVPQNLSASRPQDRQFILSSKKLLLSDSGFYLCARSVGSNEKLFFGSGTQLSVL.